Listed here are 17 T cell receptor beta chains from one sample, sequenced in a study of T-cell memory formation after mild COVID-19. TCRdb called the 5' RACE reads again in MiXCR, with one record for every CDR3 protein. The sample holds under 200,000 distinct CDR3 sequences, around a third seen once. Material for sequencing was PBMCs or a T cell subset sorted from them (not recorded which). These receptors came from an adult woman who had mild COVID-19 (a few samples of this study predate the infection). Cell type and time point are not known.

This clonotype was picked up a small number of times. The chain uses TRBV4-2 and TRBJ2-7; 8 nucleotides match TRBD2. The CDR3 is 16 residues long. Germline loops: CDR1 LGHNA, CDR2 YNFKEQ. J lost 1 base, V lost 0 bases, and 5 bases had no gene match. The CDR3 DNA reads as TGTGCCAGCAGCCAAGACCGCGCGGGAGGATCCTACGAGCAGTACTTC. Amino acids: CASSQDRAGGSYEQYF.

This rearrangement joins TRBV12-3 or TRBV12-4 to TRBJ2-3; D is undetermined. The CDR3 consists of 15 residues. The V and J ends lost 8 bases and 2 bases respectively, with 17 bases between them. The CDR3 DNA reads TGTGCCAGCCATAACACTTCTCGACCCACAGATACGCAGTATTTT. It yields the protein CASHNTSRPTDTQYF.

This chain joins TRBV12-3 or TRBV12-4 and TRBJ1-6, with TRBD1 identical over 7 bases. The CDR3 is 18 amino acids. V lost 3 bases, J lost 0 bases, and 8 bases stayed unmatched. The CDR3 protein is CASSLVGQLSSYNSPLHF. The DNA of the CDR3 is TGTGCCAGCAGTTTGGTGGGACAGCTTAGCTCCTATAATTCACCCCTCCACTTT.

This clonotype was picked up a small number of times. The rearrangement uses TRBV12-3 or TRBV12-4 and TRBJ1-5, with TRBD1 identical over 9 bases. The CDR3 spans 15 residues. Losses at the gene ends were 5 bases for V and 6 bases for J; bases not matched to a gene: 8. CDR3 residues: CASSVGTGKIQPQHF. CDR3 in DNA: TGTGCCAGCAGTGTCGGGACAGGGAAGATTCAGCCCCAGCATTTT.

This clonotype was recorded a few times. V gene TRBV12-3 or TRBV12-4 combines with J gene TRBJ2-3; no definite D call. The V end was cut by 3 bases, the J end by 2 bases, with 3 bases between. This CDR3 region has 12 residues. CDR3 amino acids: CASSFPTDTQYF. DNA for the CDR3: TGTGCCAGCAGTTTCCCCACAGATACGCAGTATTTT.

This clonotype came up a few times. This sequence joins TRBV6-1 and TRBJ1-5; possible D gene TRBD1, 6 bases. Germline V gene data show CDR1 as MNHNS and CDR2 as SASEGT. V lost 7 bases to trimming and J lost 1 base, with 20 bases between them. The CDR3 consists of 17 residues. CDR3: CASTGPSQGTSNQPQHF. The DNA for the CDR3 is TGTGCCAGCACGGGACCTTCACAGGGTACGAGCAATCAGCCCCAGCATTTT.

The chain uses TRBV11-1 and TRBJ2-7; 8 bases are shared with TRBD1. From germline, CDR1 is SGHAT and CDR2 FQDESV (reference sequence). The CDR3 spans 15 residues. Unmatched junction bases numbered 9, after V lost 5 bases and J lost 3 bases. The CDR3 nucleotides read TGTGCCAGCAGCCTACGGGACAGGCCGTTCTACGAGCAGTACTTC. Amino acid sequence: CASSLRDRPFYEQYF.

This clonotype was observed a few times. The V and J genes are TRBV6-2 or TRBV6-3 and TRBJ2-3; D is undetermined. Trimming removed 8 bases from V and 0 bases from J, with 15 bases in between. CDR1 is MNHEY and CDR2 is SVGEGT in the germline V gene. CDR3 size: 15 residues. The CDR3 here is CASRQGYGSTDTQYF. In nucleotides, the CDR3 is TGTGCCAGCCGACAAGGGTACGGAAGCACAGATACGCAGTATTTT.

This clonotype was counted between two and nine times. The chain couples TRBV18 to TRBJ2-1; no reliable D call. The CDR3 extends over 15 amino acids. V lost 1 base and J 1 base, leaving 8 bases between the germline ends. The germline V gene has CDR1 KGHSH and CDR2 LQKENI. CDR3 sequence (DNA): TGTGCCAGCTCACCACTGGACGGGTCCTACAATGAGCAGTTCTTC. Translating gives CASSPLDGSYNEQFF.

The chain combines TRBV29-1 with TRBJ1-5; 7 bases are shared with TRBD1. There are 13 residues in the CDR3. The V segment lost 4 bases and the J segment 7 bases; nucleotides outside the gene matches: 7. Germline V gene data show CDR1 as SQVTM and CDR2 as ANQGSEA. The CDR3, as DNA: TGCAGCGTTGGTCAAGGGGGCGGACAGCCCCAGCATTTT. Translating gives CSVGQGGGQPQHF.

This clonotype occurred a few times. This chain links TRBV12-3 or TRBV12-4 with TRBJ2-2, with 11 nucleotides matching TRBD1. The CDR3 has 17 residues. V was pared by 5 bases and J by 2 bases, with 7 bases of the junction left unmatched. CDR3 in DNA: TGTGCCAGCAGTCCTCCCGGGACAGGGGGAAACACCGGGGAGCTGTTTTTT. It specifies CASSPPGTGGNTGELFF.

The sample holds one count of this clonotype. V usage is TRBV24-1 and J usage is TRBJ1-5, with TRBD1 identical over 8 bases. V shed 3 bases and J 2 bases; nucleotides not matched to a gene: 2. This CDR3 is 15 amino acids long. Germline V gene sequence: CDR1 KGHDR, CDR2 SFDVKD. The CDR3: CATSDTTGGNQPQHF. CDR3 in DNA: TGTGCCACCAGTGATACGACAGGGGGCAATCAGCCCCAGCATTTT.

This clonotype was detected only a few times. The chain's CDR3 is CAISGGQGDEAFF. In DNA, the CDR3 is TGTGCCATCAGTGGGGGACAGGGGGATGAAGCTTTCTTT. The chain combines TRBV10-3 with TRBJ1-1, with TRBD1 matching 11 bases. There are 13 residues in the CDR3. From germline, CDR1 is ENHRY and CDR2 SYGVKD. Trimming removed 4 bases from V and 7 bases from J; junction bases left unmatched: 2.

This clonotype was picked up a small number of times. The rearrangement links TRBV19 to TRBJ1-1; no reliable D call. CDR1 LNHDA and CDR2 SQIVND come from the germline V gene (reference sequence). The CDR3 runs to 14 residues. V lost 7 bases and J 1 base, leaving 13 bases between the germline ends. The CDR3 coding sequence is TGTGCCAGTATCGGGTCCTCACGGAACACTGAAGCTTTCTTT. Amino acid sequence: CASIGSSRNTEAFF.

V is TRBV20-1 and J is TRBJ1-6; D possibly corresponds to TRBD1 (5 bases). With 2 bases removed from V and 7 bases from J, the gap between germline ends came to 15 bases. The CDR3 extends over 15 amino acids. Germline V gene sequence: CDR1 DFQATT, CDR2 SNEGSKA (reference sequence). The CDR3 is CSARRTEGDNSPLHF. CDR3 bases: TGCAGTGCTAGACGAACCGAAGGGGACAATTCACCCCTCCACTTT.

This clonotype appeared many times. The CDR3 here is CASSPGQNEQFF. The CDR3 DNA reads as TGTGCCAGCAGTCCAGGCCAAAATGAGCAGTTCTTC. This chain joins TRBV12-3 or TRBV12-4 and TRBJ2-1; D is unresolved. V was cut by 5 bases and J by 7 bases, with 9 bases left in between. The CDR3 totals 12 residues.

CDR3: CASSDGVSYEQYF. CDR3 coding DNA: TGTGCCAGCAGTGATGGGGTCTCCTACGAGCAGTACTTC. The chain uses TRBV2 and TRBJ2-7, with D hard to call. This CDR3 contains 13 residues. Germline V gene sequence: CDR1 SNHLY, CDR2 FYNNEI. Trimming removed 3 bases from V and 0 bases from J, with 6 bases in between.